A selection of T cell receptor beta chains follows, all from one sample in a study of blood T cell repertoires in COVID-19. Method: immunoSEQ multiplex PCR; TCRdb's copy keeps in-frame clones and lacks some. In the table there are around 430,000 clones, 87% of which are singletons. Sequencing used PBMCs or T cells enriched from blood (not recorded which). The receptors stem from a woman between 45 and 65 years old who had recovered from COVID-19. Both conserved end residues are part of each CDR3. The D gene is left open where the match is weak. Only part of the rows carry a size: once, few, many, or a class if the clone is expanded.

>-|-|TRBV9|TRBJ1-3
CASSVLDSGNTIYF
TGTGCCAGCAGCGTACTAGACTCTGGAAACACCATATATTTT
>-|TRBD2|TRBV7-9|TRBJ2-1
CASTTRGLAGGPVVF
TGTGCCAGCACCACCAGGGGACTAGCGGGGGGGCCGGTTGTCTTC
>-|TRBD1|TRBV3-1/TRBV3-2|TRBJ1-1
CASSYRTGEGNTEAFF
TGTGCCAGCAGCTATCGGACAGGGGAGGGGAACACTGAAGCTTTCTTT
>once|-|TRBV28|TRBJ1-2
CASSLQGTSNYGYTF
TGTGCCAGCAGTTTACAGGGCACCAGTAACTATGGCTACACCTTC
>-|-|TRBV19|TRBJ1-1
CASTGRRGGMNTEAFF
TGTGCCAGTACGGGGAGGCGGGGAGGCATGAACACTGAAGCTTTCTTT
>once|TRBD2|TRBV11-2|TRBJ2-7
CASSRLAGTLTYEQYF
TGTGCCAGCAGCCGACTAGCGGGGACCCTCACCTACGAGCAGTACTTC
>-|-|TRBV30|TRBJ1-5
CAAEGRGVPHF
TGTGCCGCGGAGGGGCGGGGAGTTCCGCATTTT
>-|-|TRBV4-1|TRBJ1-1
CASSPTGFQKMNTEAFF
TGCGCCAGCAGCCCCACCGGGTTCCAGAAGATGAACACTGAAGCTTTCTTT
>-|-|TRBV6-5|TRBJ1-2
CASREGPGGNYGYTF
TGTGCCAGCAGAGAGGGCCCTGGAGGCAACTATGGCTACACCTTC
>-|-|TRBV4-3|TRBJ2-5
CASSVETGRETQYF
TGCGCCAGCAGTGTCGAGACAGGGAGGGAGACCCAGTACTTC
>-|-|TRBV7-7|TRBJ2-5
CASSPPAAGAETQYF
TGTGCTAGCAGCCCGCCCGCGGCTGGCGCGGAGACCCAGTACTTC
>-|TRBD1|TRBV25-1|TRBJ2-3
CASSEQGTGGVNTQYF
TGTGCCAGCAGTGAACAGGGGACAGGGGGCGTGAATACGCAGTATTTT
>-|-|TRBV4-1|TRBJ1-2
CASSQDLFRSYGYTF
TGCGCCAGCAGCCAAGATCTTTTCCGCAGCTATGGCTACACCTTC
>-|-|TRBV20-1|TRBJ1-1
CSAREVWASKF
TGCAGTGCTAGAGAGGTATGGGCCTCCAAGTTT
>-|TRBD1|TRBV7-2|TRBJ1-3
CASRPPGTDWGTIYF
TGTGCCAGCAGGCCTCCCGGGACAGACTGGGGCACCATATATTTT
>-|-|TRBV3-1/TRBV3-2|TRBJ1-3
CASSLTVGAPGNTIYF
TGTGCCAGCAGCCTTACTGTGGGGGCGCCTGGAAACACCATATATTTT
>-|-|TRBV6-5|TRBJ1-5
CASSSIDSYNQPQHF
TGTGCCAGCAGTTCCATCGACAGTTACAATCAGCCCCAGCATTTT
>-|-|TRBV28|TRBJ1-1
CAVTGLWGTEAFF
TGTGCAGTAACAGGGCTCTGGGGGACTGAAGCTTTCTTT
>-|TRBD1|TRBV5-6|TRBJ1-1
CASSSGQGANTEAFF
TGTGCCAGCAGCTCGGGGCAGGGGGCGAACACTGAAGCTTTCTTT
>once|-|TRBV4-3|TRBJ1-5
CASSQDDTHLSNQPQHF
TGCGCCAGCAGCCAAGACGACACGCATCTGAGCAATCAGCCCCAGCATTTT
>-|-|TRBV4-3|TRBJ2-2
CASSQDPTLAGELFF
TGCGCCAGCAGCCAAGATCCAACTCTGGCCGGGGAGCTGTTTTTT
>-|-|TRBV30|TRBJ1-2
CAWRVRGRQVQGYTF
TGTGCCTGGAGGGTCCGGGGTCGACAGGTTCAAGGCTACACCTTC
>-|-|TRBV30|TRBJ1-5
CAWSAPGFSNQPQHF
TGTGCCTGGAGCGCCCCAGGGTTTAGCAATCAGCCCCAGCATTTT
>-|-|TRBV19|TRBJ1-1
CASSALITFTEAFF
TGTGCCAGTAGTGCCCTAATAACTTTCACTGAAGCTTTCTTT
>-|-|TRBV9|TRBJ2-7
CASSPASLANYEQYF
TGTGCCAGCAGCCCAGCCTCCCTAGCGAACTACGAGCAGTACTTC
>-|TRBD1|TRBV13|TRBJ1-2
CASSLVGQGQNGYTF
TGTGCCAGCAGCTTAGTCGGACAGGGGCAAAATGGCTACACCTTC
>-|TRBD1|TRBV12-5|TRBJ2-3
CASGGGQGRNTQYF
TGTGCTAGTGGTGGTGGACAGGGTAGGAATACGCAGTATTTT
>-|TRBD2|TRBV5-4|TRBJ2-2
CASSRELAGGTGELFF
TGTGCCAGCAGCCGCGAGCTAGCGGGGGGCACCGGGGAGCTGTTTTTT
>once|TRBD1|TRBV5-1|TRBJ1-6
CASSLGGTGTNSPLHF
TGCGCCAGCAGCCTAGGGGGCACAGGGACTAATTCACCCCTCCACTTT
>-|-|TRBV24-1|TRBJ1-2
CATSDLRVGYTF
TGTGCCACCAGTGATTTGCGCGTAGGCTACACCTTC
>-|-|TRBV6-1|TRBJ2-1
CASSGNRDNPTYNEQFF
TGTGCCAGCAGTGGTAACCGGGACAACCCAACCTACAATGAGCAGTTCTTC
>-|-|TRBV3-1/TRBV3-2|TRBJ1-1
CASSQENRGEAFF
TGTGCCAGCAGCCAAGAAAATAGGGGGGAAGCTTTCTTT
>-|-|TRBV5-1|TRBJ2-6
CASSLDGYSSGANVLTF
TGCGCCAGCAGCCTGGACGGATACAGCTCTGGGGCCAACGTCCTGACTTTC
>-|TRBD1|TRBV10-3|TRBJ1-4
CAISEQGHKATNEKLFF
TGTGCCATCAGTGAACAGGGGCACAAAGCAACTAATGAAAAACTGTTTTTT
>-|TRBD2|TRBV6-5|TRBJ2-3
CATISGGATDTQYF
TGTGCCACTATTAGCGGGGGGGCCACAGATACGCAGTATTTT
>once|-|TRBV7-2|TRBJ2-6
CASSPRPLSGANVLTF
TGTGCCAGCAGCCCTAGACCGTTATCTGGGGCCAACGTCCTGACTTTC
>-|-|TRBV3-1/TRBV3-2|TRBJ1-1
CASTRGEFSNTEAFF
TGTGCCAGCACCCGGGGAGAGTTTTCGAACACTGAAGCTTTCTTT
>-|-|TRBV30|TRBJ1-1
CAWITLQGFEAFF
TGTGCCTGGATTACTCTACAGGGTTTCGAAGCTTTCTTT
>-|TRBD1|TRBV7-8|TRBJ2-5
CASSRQGARETQYF
TGTGCCAGCAGCCGACAGGGGGCTAGGGAGACCCAGTACTTC
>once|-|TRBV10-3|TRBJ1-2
CAISEATPTFAGYTF
TGTGCCATCAGTGAGGCGACACCCACTTTCGCGGGCTACACCTTC
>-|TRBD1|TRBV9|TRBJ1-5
CASSSTGGWQPQHF
TGTGCCAGCAGCTCGACAGGGGGCTGGCAGCCCCAGCATTTT